This T cell receptor (beta chain) stems from a study of T cell changes during pregnancy in multiple sclerosis. The CDR3 runs 18 residues. Germline-derived CDR1 and CDR2 are LNHDA and SQIVND (reference sequence). Trimming stripped 3 bases from V and 2 bases from J, with 17 bases between. Here immunoSEQ multiplex PCR was the method, and the copy in TCRdb shows in-frame clones only, minus some. The sample has under 70,000 clones; roughly 93% are singletons. The input for sequencing was peripheral blood, taken in the second trimester of pregnancy. This TCR was sampled from a female donor with multiple sclerosis, enrolled in a pregnancy study. The chain links TRBV19 to TRBJ2-6; weak D call: TRBD2 (6 bases). CDR3 protein: CASSIAGSTLAGANVLTF. CDR3 nucleotides: TGTGCCAGTAGTATCGCGGGAAGTACACTCGCTGGGGCCAACGTCCTGACTTTC.